A selection of T cell receptor beta chains follows, all from one sample in a study of blood T cell repertoires in COVID-19. Sequencing was performed with immunoSEQ multiplex PCR; in TCRdb, only in-frame clones are kept and a portion is missing. Among about 71,000 clones, about nine tenths were seen once, and the ten largest hold approximately 0.74%. Sequences were obtained from peripheral blood. These receptor sequences come from a woman of 80 years or more with acute or convalescent COVID-19. CDR3s include the opening cysteine and the closing phenylalanine or tryptophan. The D gene is left open where the match is weak. Rows give clone size only sometimes, using once, few, many, or a class for an expanded clone.

v_gene: TRBV9
j_gene: TRBJ2-2
d_gene: TRBD1
abundance: -
CDR3nt: TGTGCCAGCAGCGCATGGACAGGGGACGGGGAGCTGTTTTTT
CDR3aa: CASSAWTGDGELFF

v_gene: TRBV9
j_gene: TRBJ2-2
d_gene: -
abundance: -
CDR3nt: TGTGCCAGCAGCGTACGGGGCAGGGGATACACCGGGGAGCTGTTTTTT
CDR3aa: CASSVRGRGYTGELFF

v_gene: TRBV6-1
j_gene: TRBJ1-4
d_gene: -
abundance: -
CDR3nt: TGTGCCAGCAGTGAATACGGGCAGGGAGGGAGAAAACTGTTTTTT
CDR3aa: CASSEYGQGGRKLFF

v_gene: TRBV5-4
j_gene: TRBJ1-3
d_gene: -
abundance: -
CDR3nt: TGTGCCAGCAGCTTGGGGGGGCGACGAAACACCATATATTTT
CDR3aa: CASSLGGRRNTIYF

v_gene: TRBV28
j_gene: TRBJ2-3
d_gene: TRBD2
abundance: -
CDR3nt: TGTGCCAGCAGCCCTTCGGGGGGGGCCAAGGATACGCAGTATTTT
CDR3aa: CASSPSGGAKDTQYF

v_gene: TRBV6-5
j_gene: TRBJ1-5
d_gene: -
abundance: -
CDR3nt: TGTGCCAGCAGTTACTCGAGACTCAGCAATCAGCCCCAGCATTTT
CDR3aa: CASSYSRLSNQPQHF

v_gene: TRBV5-4
j_gene: TRBJ2-3
d_gene: -
abundance: -
CDR3nt: TGTGCCAGCAGCTTGAATTGGGGGGGGCCCAATACGCAGTATTTT
CDR3aa: CASSLNWGGPNTQYF

v_gene: TRBV11-2
j_gene: TRBJ2-7
d_gene: TRBD1
abundance: -
CDR3nt: TGTGCCAGCAGCTTCCACTCTCGACAGGGGCAGTACTACGAGCAGTACTTC
CDR3aa: CASSFHSRQGQYYEQYF

v_gene: TRBV18
j_gene: TRBJ2-2
d_gene: TRBD2
abundance: -
CDR3nt: TGTGCCAGCTCACTTGGAGCGGGAGAAGTCGCCGGGGAGCTGTTTTTT
CDR3aa: CASSLGAGEVAGELFF

v_gene: TRBV9
j_gene: TRBJ2-3
d_gene: TRBD2
abundance: -
CDR3nt: TGTGCCAGCAGCCCCTGGGCGGGAGGCGGCACAGATACGCAGTATTTT
CDR3aa: CASSPWAGGGTDTQYF

v_gene: TRBV7-2
j_gene: TRBJ1-3
d_gene: -
abundance: -
CDR3nt: TGTGCCAGCAGCTTAGCAGGGTCAGGGACTGGAAACACCATATATTTT
CDR3aa: CASSLAGSGTGNTIYF

v_gene: TRBV28
j_gene: TRBJ2-1
d_gene: TRBD2
abundance: -
CDR3nt: TGTGCCAGCAGTTTATATACCTCGGGACTAGCGGGTTACAATGAGCAGTTCTTC
CDR3aa: CASSLYTSGLAGYNEQFF

v_gene: TRBV21-1
j_gene: TRBJ2-7
d_gene: -
abundance: -
CDR3nt: TGTGCCAGCAGCAAGTCCTTTACAGGGACGGTCTACGAGCAGTACTTC
CDR3aa: CASSKSFTGTVYEQYF

v_gene: TRBV27
j_gene: TRBJ2-1
d_gene: -
abundance: -
CDR3nt: TGTGCCAGCAGTTCAACTACAGGGGAGGTTGAGCAGTTCTTC
CDR3aa: CASSSTTGEVEQFF

v_gene: TRBV11-2
j_gene: TRBJ1-5
d_gene: TRBD1
abundance: once
CDR3nt: TGTGCCAGCAGCTTACGACAGGGAAGCAATCAGCCCCAGCATTTT
CDR3aa: CASSLRQGSNQPQHF

v_gene: TRBV7-2
j_gene: TRBJ2-5
d_gene: -
abundance: -
CDR3nt: TGTGCCAGCAGCTTAGCGAACTCCCAAGAGACCCAGTACTTC
CDR3aa: CASSLANSQETQYF

v_gene: TRBV5-1
j_gene: TRBJ1-4
d_gene: TRBD1
abundance: once
CDR3nt: TGCGCCAGCAGCATGGGTCTCGCAGGGGGGTTTGAAAAACTGTTTTTT
CDR3aa: CASSMGLAGGFEKLFF

v_gene: TRBV20-1
j_gene: TRBJ2-7
d_gene: TRBD2
abundance: -
CDR3nt: TGCAGTGCCATGACTAGCGGCGAGCAGTACTTC
CDR3aa: CSAMTSGEQYF

v_gene: TRBV6-5
j_gene: TRBJ2-3
d_gene: TRBD1
abundance: -
CDR3nt: TGTGCCAGCAGCGAGACAGGGTTCAGCACAGATACGCAGTATTTT
CDR3aa: CASSETGFSTDTQYF

v_gene: TRBV18
j_gene: TRBJ2-5
d_gene: TRBD2
abundance: -
CDR3nt: TGTGCCAGCTCACCCTCGGCTAGCGGGAGGGTGGAGACCCAGTACTTC
CDR3aa: CASSPSASGRVETQYF

v_gene: TRBV20-1
j_gene: TRBJ2-2
d_gene: -
abundance: -
CDR3nt: TGCAGTGCTAGCAACGGGTGGGAGCTGTTTTTT
CDR3aa: CSASNGWELFF

v_gene: TRBV27
j_gene: TRBJ1-3
d_gene: -
abundance: -
CDR3nt: TGTGCCAGCACAGGGGAAGTTAGCGACAGCTCTGGAAACACCATATATTTT
CDR3aa: CASTGEVSDSSGNTIYF

v_gene: TRBV18
j_gene: TRBJ1-5
d_gene: TRBD1
abundance: -
CDR3nt: TGTGCCAGCTCACCCGACAGGGGGCGCGCTCAGCCCCAGCATTTT
CDR3aa: CASSPDRGRAQPQHF

v_gene: TRBV3-1/TRBV3-2
j_gene: TRBJ2-6
d_gene: -
abundance: -
CDR3nt: TGTGCCAGCAGCCAAAATGCTAACTCTGGGGCCAACGTCCTGACTTTC
CDR3aa: CASSQNANSGANVLTF

v_gene: TRBV6-1
j_gene: TRBJ1-1
d_gene: -
abundance: -
CDR3nt: TGTGCCAGCAGTGAGGGAGAATTGAACACTGAAGCTTTCTTT
CDR3aa: CASSEGELNTEAFF

v_gene: TRBV7-3
j_gene: TRBJ2-1
d_gene: -
abundance: -
CDR3nt: TGTGCCAGCAGCTTATTGGGTAGCGGAAAGTACAATGAGCAGTTCTTC
CDR3aa: CASSLLGSGKYNEQFF

v_gene: TRBV13
j_gene: TRBJ2-7
d_gene: TRBD2
abundance: -
CDR3nt: TGTGCCAGCAGCACCCAACGTGCTAGCGGGAGGATCTCCGAGCAGTACTTC
CDR3aa: CASSTQRASGRISEQYF

v_gene: TRBV3-1/TRBV3-2
j_gene: TRBJ1-1
d_gene: -
abundance: -
CDR3nt: TGTGCCAGCAGCCAAGAAGGGGGGGGGACTGAAGCTTTCTTT
CDR3aa: CASSQEGGGTEAFF

v_gene: TRBV12-3/TRBV12-4
j_gene: TRBJ1-4
d_gene: -
abundance: -
CDR3nt: TGTGCCAGCAGTTTCAGGGTCCGTGAAAAACTGTTTTTT
CDR3aa: CASSFRVREKLFF